The present T cell receptor (beta chain) was sequenced within a study of T cell changes during pregnancy in multiple sclerosis. TCRdb keeps only in-frame clones here, not all; method: immunoSEQ multiplex PCR. The table lists more than 25,000 clones, just over 90% of them singletons. The germline V and J ends were trimmed by 7 bases and 4 bases, with 10 bases remaining between them. Germline V CDR1 and CDR2: LNHDA, SQIVND (reference sequence). The CDR3 has 13 residues. Sequencing was performed on peripheral blood, taken in the first trimester of pregnancy. This receptor was obtained from a female donor in good health, enrolled as a control in a pregnancy study. This chain joins TRBV19 and TRBJ1-4, with D tentatively TRBD1 (5 bases). CDR3 DNA sequence: TGTGCCAGTAAGGACACGAATAATGAAAAACTGTTTTTT. Its translation: CASKDTNNEKLFF.